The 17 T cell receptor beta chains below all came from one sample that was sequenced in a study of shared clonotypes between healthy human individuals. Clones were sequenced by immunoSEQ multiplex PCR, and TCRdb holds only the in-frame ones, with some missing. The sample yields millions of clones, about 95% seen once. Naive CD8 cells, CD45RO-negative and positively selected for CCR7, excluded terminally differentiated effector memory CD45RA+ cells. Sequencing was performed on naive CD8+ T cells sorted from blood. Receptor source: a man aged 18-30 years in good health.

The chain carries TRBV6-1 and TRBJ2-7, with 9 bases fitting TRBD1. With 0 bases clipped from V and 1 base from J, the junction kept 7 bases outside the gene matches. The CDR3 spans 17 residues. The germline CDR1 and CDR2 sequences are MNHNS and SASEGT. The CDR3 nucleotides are TGTGCCAGCAGTGAAGCCTACTCGGGACAGGGTTCCTACGAGCAGTACTTC. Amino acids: CASSEAYSGQGSYEQYF.

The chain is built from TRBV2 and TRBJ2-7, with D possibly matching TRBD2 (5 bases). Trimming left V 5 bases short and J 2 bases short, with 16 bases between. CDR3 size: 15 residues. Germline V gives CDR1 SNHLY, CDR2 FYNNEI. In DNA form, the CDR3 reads TGTGCCAGCAGTCACCCCCTTGACGGGACCTACGAGCAGTACTTC. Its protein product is CASSHPLDGTYEQYF.

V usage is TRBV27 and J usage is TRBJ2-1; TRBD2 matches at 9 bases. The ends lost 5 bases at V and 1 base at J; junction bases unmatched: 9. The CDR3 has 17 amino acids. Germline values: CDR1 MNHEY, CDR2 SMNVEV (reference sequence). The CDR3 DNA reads TGTGCCAGCAGTCCCCTTAGCGGGGGCCAGTCCTACAATGAGCAGTTCTTC. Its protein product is CASSPLSGGQSYNEQFF.

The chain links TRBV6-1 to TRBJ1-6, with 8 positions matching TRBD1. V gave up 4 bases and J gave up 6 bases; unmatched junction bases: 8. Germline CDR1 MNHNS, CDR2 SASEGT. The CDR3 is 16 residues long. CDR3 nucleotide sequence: TGTGCCAGCAGTGGCGACAGGGGTTGGGGTAATTCACCCCTCCACTTT. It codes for CASSGDRGWGNSPLHF.

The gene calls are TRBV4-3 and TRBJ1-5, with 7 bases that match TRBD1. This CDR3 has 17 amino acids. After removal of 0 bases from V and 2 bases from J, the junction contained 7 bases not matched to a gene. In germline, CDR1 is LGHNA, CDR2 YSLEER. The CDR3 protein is CASSQDPTGKGNQPQHF. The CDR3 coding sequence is TGCGCCAGCAGCCAAGATCCGACAGGGAAGGGCAATCAGCCCCAGCATTTT.

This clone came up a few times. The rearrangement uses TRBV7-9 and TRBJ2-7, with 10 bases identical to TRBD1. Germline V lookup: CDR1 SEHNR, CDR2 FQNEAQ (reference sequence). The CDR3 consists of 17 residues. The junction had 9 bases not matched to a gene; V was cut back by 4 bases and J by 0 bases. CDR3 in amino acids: CASSSWGRDRGSYEQYF. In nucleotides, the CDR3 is TGTGCCAGCAGCTCATGGGGGCGGGACAGGGGCTCCTACGAGCAGTACTTC.

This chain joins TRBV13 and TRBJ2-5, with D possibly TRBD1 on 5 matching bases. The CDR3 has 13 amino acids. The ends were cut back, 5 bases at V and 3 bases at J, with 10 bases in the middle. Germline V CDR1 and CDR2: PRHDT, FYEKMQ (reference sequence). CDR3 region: CASSTVGEETQYF. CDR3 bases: TGTGCCAGCAGCACCGTAGGGGAAGAGACCCAGTACTTC.

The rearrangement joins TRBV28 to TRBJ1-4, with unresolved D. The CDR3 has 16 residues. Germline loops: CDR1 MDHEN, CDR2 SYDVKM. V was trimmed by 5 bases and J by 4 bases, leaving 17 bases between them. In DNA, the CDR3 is TGTGCCAGCAGTCCCGAGGTAGGGATAGATAATGAAAAACTGTTTTTT. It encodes CASSPEVGIDNEKLFF.

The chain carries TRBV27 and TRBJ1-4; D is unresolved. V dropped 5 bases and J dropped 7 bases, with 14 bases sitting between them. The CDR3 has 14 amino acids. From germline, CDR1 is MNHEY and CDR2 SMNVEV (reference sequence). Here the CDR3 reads CASSETLTGEKLFF. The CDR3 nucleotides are TGTGCCAGCAGTGAGACCCTCACGGGTGAAAAACTGTTTTTT.

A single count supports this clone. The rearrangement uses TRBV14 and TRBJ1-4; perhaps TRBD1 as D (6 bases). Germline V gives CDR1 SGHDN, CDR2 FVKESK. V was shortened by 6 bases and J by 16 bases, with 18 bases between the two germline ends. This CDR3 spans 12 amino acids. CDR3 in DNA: TGTGCCAGCAGTTCCTCAGGGGCGATTCAGTTTTTT. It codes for CASSSSGAIQFF. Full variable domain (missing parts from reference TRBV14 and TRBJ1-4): EAGVTQFPSHSVIEKGQTVTLRCDPISGHDNLYWYRRVMGKEIKFLLHFVKESKQDESGMPNNRFLAERTGGTYSTLKVQPAELEDSGVYFCASSSSGAIQFFGSGTQLSVL.

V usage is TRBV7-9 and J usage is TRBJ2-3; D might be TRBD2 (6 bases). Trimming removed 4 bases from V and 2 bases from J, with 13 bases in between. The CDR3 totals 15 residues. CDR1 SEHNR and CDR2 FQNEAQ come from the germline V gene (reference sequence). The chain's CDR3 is CASSSASEFTDTQYF. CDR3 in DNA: TGTGCCAGCAGCTCAGCTAGCGAATTCACAGATACGCAGTATTTT.

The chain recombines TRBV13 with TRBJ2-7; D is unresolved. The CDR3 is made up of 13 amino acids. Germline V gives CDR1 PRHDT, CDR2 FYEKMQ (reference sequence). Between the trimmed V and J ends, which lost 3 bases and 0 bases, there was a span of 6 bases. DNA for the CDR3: TGTGCCAGCAGCTTGTGGGACTCCTACGAGCAGTACTTC. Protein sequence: CASSLWDSYEQYF.

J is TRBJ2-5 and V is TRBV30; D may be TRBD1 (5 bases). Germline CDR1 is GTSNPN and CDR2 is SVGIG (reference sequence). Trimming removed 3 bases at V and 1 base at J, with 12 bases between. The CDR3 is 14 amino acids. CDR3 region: CAWRTQGSQETQYF. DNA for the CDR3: TGTGCCTGGAGGACGCAGGGCTCCCAAGAGACCCAGTACTTC.

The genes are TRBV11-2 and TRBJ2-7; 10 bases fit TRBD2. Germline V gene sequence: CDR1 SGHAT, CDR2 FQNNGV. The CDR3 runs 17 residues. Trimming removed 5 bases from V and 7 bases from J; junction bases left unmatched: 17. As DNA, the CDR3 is TGTGCCAGCAGCCCAGGAAGCGGGGGGGACCTTAGAGGAGAGCAGTACTTC. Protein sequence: CASSPGSGGDLRGEQYF.

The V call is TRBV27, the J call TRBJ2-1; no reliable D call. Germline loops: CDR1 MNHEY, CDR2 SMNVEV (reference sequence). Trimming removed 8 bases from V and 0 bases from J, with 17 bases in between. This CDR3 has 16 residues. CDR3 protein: CASVRFRTDSYNEQFF. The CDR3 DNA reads TGTGCCAGCGTCAGATTCCGGACGGACTCCTACAATGAGCAGTTCTTC.

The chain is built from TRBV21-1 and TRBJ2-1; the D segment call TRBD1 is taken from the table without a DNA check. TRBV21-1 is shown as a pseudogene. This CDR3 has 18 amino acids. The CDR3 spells CASSSQPGGGDREHEQFF. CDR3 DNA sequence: TGTGCCAGCAGCTCCCAACCCGGAGGGGGGGACAGGGAACATGAGCAGTTCTTC.

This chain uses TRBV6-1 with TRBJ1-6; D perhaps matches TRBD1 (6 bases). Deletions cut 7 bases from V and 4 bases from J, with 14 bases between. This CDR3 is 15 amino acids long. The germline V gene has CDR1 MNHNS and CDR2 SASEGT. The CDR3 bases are TGTGCCAGCATGATTGGACAGTCATATAATTCACCCCTCCACTTT. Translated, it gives CASMIGQSYNSPLHF.